The rows below give T cell receptor beta chains drawn from one sample of a study of shared clonotypes between healthy human individuals. Sequenced by immunoSEQ multiplex PCR; TCRdb stores in-frame clones only, minus some. Counted here are 1,500,000 or so clones, 96% occurring once; the ten biggest clones make up about 1.2%. The specimen sequenced was naive CD4+ T cells sorted from blood. The receptors were sampled from a man aged 25 to 40 in good health. Each CDR3 is given with its conserved first and last residue. Each record gives: J gene, clone size, V gene, CDR3 protein. Clone size, where shown, is once, few, many, or a class for clones that have expanded.

j_call: TRBJ1-5; clone_size: NA; v_call: TRBV28; cdr3_aa: CASSLLGDQPQHF
j_call: TRBJ2-7; clone_size: NA; v_call: TRBV20-1; cdr3_aa: CSAKGEQYF
j_call: TRBJ2-1; clone_size: NA; v_call: TRBV7-9; cdr3_aa: CASSLYEVWAGVNEQFF
j_call: TRBJ2-3; clone_size: NA; v_call: TRBV29-1; cdr3_aa: CSVPEWGTDTQYF
j_call: TRBJ2-7; clone_size: once; v_call: TRBV28; cdr3_aa: CASSTYRSYEQYF
j_call: TRBJ1-4; clone_size: NA; v_call: TRBV6-1; cdr3_aa: CASSERGGRNGKLFF
j_call: TRBJ1-2; clone_size: few; v_call: TRBV2; cdr3_aa: CASSDSPNYGYTF
j_call: TRBJ2-7; clone_size: NA; v_call: TRBV5-1; cdr3_aa: CASSSGQVGGEQYF
j_call: TRBJ2-1; clone_size: NA; v_call: TRBV9; cdr3_aa: CASSVGGTYNEQFF
j_call: TRBJ2-7; clone_size: once; v_call: TRBV2; cdr3_aa: CASSEGVVLDPYEQYF
j_call: TRBJ1-4; clone_size: NA; v_call: TRBV28; cdr3_aa: CASSPRGTRPNEKLFF
j_call: TRBJ2-3; clone_size: NA; v_call: TRBV11-3; cdr3_aa: CASSLGTRGDTDTQYF
j_call: TRBJ2-3; clone_size: NA; v_call: TRBV14; cdr3_aa: CASSRSRVAGATDTQYF
j_call: TRBJ2-7; clone_size: NA; v_call: TRBV28; cdr3_aa: CASSFALAGQGSSSYEQYF
j_call: TRBJ2-3; clone_size: NA; v_call: TRBV27; cdr3_aa: CASSFYRGQADTQYF
j_call: TRBJ1-2; clone_size: NA; v_call: TRBV30; cdr3_aa: CAWVDFGYTF
j_call: TRBJ2-2; clone_size: NA; v_call: TRBV27; cdr3_aa: CASSLAGRSGELFF
j_call: TRBJ1-1; clone_size: once; v_call: TRBV7-2; cdr3_aa: CASSLAGQGNTEAFF
j_call: TRBJ2-2; clone_size: once; v_call: TRBV7-6; cdr3_aa: CASSLGAVRRSNTGELFF
j_call: TRBJ2-1; clone_size: NA; v_call: TRBV6-1; cdr3_aa: CASRPPRADNEQFF
j_call: TRBJ2-1; clone_size: NA; v_call: TRBV30; cdr3_aa: CAWSSGAGTGSYNEQFF
j_call: TRBJ1-4; clone_size: NA; v_call: TRBV4-1; cdr3_aa: CASSLSGGTNEKLFF
j_call: TRBJ1-1; clone_size: once; v_call: TRBV5-1; cdr3_aa: CASSLVGEPRGTEAFF
j_call: TRBJ2-7; clone_size: NA; v_call: TRBV6-4; cdr3_aa: CASSPFFISPGPEASYEQYF
j_call: TRBJ2-5; clone_size: NA; v_call: TRBV5-1; cdr3_aa: CASSLGLQETQYF
j_call: TRBJ2-5; clone_size: NA; v_call: TRBV7-3; cdr3_aa: CASSLMSAGQETQYF
j_call: TRBJ2-3; clone_size: NA; v_call: TRBV7-9; cdr3_aa: CASSLGVSGRQTDTQYF
j_call: TRBJ1-1; clone_size: NA; v_call: TRBV5-8; cdr3_aa: CASSLVGSAGENTEAFF
j_call: TRBJ2-7; clone_size: NA; v_call: TRBV5-1; cdr3_aa: CASRRLDPRGDYEQYF
j_call: TRBJ2-5; clone_size: NA; v_call: TRBV15; cdr3_aa: CATRLAGGETQYF
j_call: TRBJ1-1; clone_size: once; v_call: TRBV9; cdr3_aa: CASSVDVPNTEAFF
j_call: TRBJ2-6; clone_size: NA; v_call: TRBV6-6; cdr3_aa: CASTENRAGANVLTF
j_call: TRBJ2-2; clone_size: NA; v_call: TRBV5-1; cdr3_aa: CASSLARTGGTGELFF
j_call: TRBJ2-1; clone_size: NA; v_call: TRBV29-1; cdr3_aa: CSVSLAGGYNEQFF
j_call: TRBJ1-4; clone_size: NA; v_call: TRBV19; cdr3_aa: CASSKRTPATNEKLFF
j_call: TRBJ2-5; clone_size: NA; v_call: TRBV9; cdr3_aa: CASSVGQTKQETQYF
j_call: TRBJ1-5; clone_size: NA; v_call: TRBV4-1; cdr3_aa: CASSQAGRANQPQHF
j_call: TRBJ1-4; clone_size: NA; v_call: TRBV7-9; cdr3_aa: CASSPLFLRGNEKLFF